The count of the clone carrying this TCR beta chain is one. The antigen remains undetermined. Constant-region reverse primers amplified full-length variable regions, followed by semi-nested Nested Universal Primer A PCR. Each CDR3 protein gets one entry after TCRdb re-called the 5' RACE reads with MiXCR. The table has more than 45,000 distinct CDR3 sequences, around 26% seen once. The memory fraction was CD4+CD45RO+CD25- cells. Findings of the study overall: The larger-cohort validation was restricted to a single TCR beta V-J rearrangement rather than whole repertoires. Tumor memory CD4+ T cell TCR gene usage was found to cluster with blood and lymph node memory CD4+ cells and with lymph node naive CD4+ cells.

Trimming took off 0 bases at V and 0 bases at J, with 20 bases between the two ends. Germline assignment: CDR1 LGHNA and CDR2 YNFKEQ. CDR3 length: 19 amino acids. This clonotype was sampled from a female donor with breast cancer. This sequence joins TRBV4-2 and TRBJ1-1, with D possibly TRBD1 on 6 matching bases. Specimen: tumor-infiltrating memory CD4+ T cells sorted from the breast tumor. Subset meaning: memory CD4+ T cells, CD4+CD45RO+CD25-. The CDR3 sequence: CASSQETQGRGRVNTEAFF. The CDR3 region has the DNA TGTGCCAGCAGCCAAGAAACTCAGGGCAGGGGTCGCGTGAACACTGAAGCTTTCTTT.